Detailed here is one TCR beta chain. Its antigen is not identified. This entry comes from a study of cytomegalovirus exposure and HLA in healthy donors. Points from the study as a whole: Later analysis identified about 17,000 TCR beta sequences associated with HLA alleles, using a false discovery rate threshold of 0.05.

CDR1 and CDR2 from the germline V gene are MNHEY and SMNVEV (reference sequence). The CDR3 runs 16 residues. Germline trimming cut 3 bases from V and 10 bases from J; bases unmatched to any gene: 8. PCR involved 60 Vbeta and 13 Jbeta primers. Using immunoSEQ multiplex PCR, the repertoire was profiled, and TCRdb retains in-frame clones only, with some absent. The data contain tens of thousands of clones, about 81% of them seen just once; the ten biggest clones take up 2% to 3%. This sequence was found in a woman aged 45-65 years in good health and CMV-seronegative. V is TRBV27 and J is TRBJ2-1, with 14 bases aligning to TRBD2. Source material: PBMCs. The CDR3 coding sequence is TGTGCCAGCAGTTTGTCGACTAGCGGGGGGGCTAAGGAGCAGTTCTTC. This codes for CASSLSTSGGAKEQFF.